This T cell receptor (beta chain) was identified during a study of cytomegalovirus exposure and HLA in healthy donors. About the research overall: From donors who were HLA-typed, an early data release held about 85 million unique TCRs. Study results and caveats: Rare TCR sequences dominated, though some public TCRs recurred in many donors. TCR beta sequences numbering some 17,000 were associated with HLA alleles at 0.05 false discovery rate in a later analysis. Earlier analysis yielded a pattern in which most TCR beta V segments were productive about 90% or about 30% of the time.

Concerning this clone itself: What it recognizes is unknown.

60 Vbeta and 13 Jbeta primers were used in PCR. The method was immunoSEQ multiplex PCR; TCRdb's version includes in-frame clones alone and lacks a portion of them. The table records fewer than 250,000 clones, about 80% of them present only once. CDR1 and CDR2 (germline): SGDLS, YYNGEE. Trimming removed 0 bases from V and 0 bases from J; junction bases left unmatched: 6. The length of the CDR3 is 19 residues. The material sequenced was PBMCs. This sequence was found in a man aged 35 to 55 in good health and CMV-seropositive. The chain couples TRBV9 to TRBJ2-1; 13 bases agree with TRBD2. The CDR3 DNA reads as TGTGCCAGCAGCGTAGGACTAGCGGGAGGTTCCTCCTCCTACAATGAGCAGTTCTTC. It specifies CASSVGLAGGSSSYNEQFF.